This T cell receptor (beta chain) is drawn from a study of shared clonotypes between healthy human individuals. In germline, CDR1 is LGHNA, CDR2 YNFKEQ. With V trimmed by 7 bases and J by 4 bases, 6 bases remained unmatched. The CDR3 is made up of 14 amino acids. This clone has just a few counts. Only in-frame clones appear in the TCRdb table, and some are missing; sequencing was by immunoSEQ multiplex PCR. Of about 480,000 clones listed, about 79% are singletons. Sequenced sample: PBMCs. The chain is built from TRBV4-2 and TRBJ2-3; 9 bases match TRBD2. This TCR was sampled from a middle-aged woman in good health. Some clones in this sample may be carry-over from other donors' samples. CDR3 in DNA: TGTGCCAGCAAGGCGGGAGGGACCGCAGATACGCAGTATTTT. This sequence encodes CASKAGGTADTQYF.